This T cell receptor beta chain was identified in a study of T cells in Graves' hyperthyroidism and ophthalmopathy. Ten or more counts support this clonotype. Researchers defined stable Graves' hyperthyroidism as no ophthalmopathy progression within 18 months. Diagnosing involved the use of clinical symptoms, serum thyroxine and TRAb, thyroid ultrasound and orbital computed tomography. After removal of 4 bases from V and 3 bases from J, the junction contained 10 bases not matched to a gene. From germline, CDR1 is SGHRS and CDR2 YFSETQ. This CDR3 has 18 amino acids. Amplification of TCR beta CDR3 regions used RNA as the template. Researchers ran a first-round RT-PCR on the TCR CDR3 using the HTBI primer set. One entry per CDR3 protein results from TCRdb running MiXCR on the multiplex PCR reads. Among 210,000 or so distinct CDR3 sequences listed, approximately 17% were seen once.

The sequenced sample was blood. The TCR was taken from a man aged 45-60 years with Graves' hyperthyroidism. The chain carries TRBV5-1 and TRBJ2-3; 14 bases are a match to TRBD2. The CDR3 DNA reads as TGCGCCAGCAGCAACTCCGGGACTAGCGGGAGTGGGACAGATACGCAGTATTTT. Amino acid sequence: CASSNSGTSGSGTDTQYF.